Listed below are T cell receptor beta chains from one sample, sequenced in a study of OX40 agonist ivuxolimab in advanced cancers. Produced via immunoSEQ multiplex PCR; TCRdb's table is partial and in-frame only. Seen here are around 45,000 clones, under 95% observed once, and the top ten hold about 19%. The sequences come from CD4+ or CD8+ T cells sorted from blood, collected in a trial of the OX40 agonist ivuxolimab. The source is an adult with an advanced solid tumor such as melanoma, head and neck, liver or kidney cancer. Both conserved end residues are part of each CDR3. The D gene is left open where the match is weak. Some rows mark clone size as missing; the rest say once, few, many or name a class of expanded clone.

TRBV28,.,TRBD1,TRBJ2-1,CASSLGGRGLSEQFF,TGTGCCAGCAGTTTAGGCGGCAGGGGGCTAAGTGAGCAGTTCTTC
TRBV6-5,.,.,TRBJ2-7,CASKSRGAAYEQYF,TGTGCCAGCAAGTCTCGCGGCGCCGCCTACGAGCAGTACTTC
TRBV19,.,TRBD2,TRBJ2-1,CASSIGGGAYNEQFF,TGTGCCAGTAGTATAGGCGGGGGGGCCTACAATGAGCAGTTCTTC
TRBV7-9,once,.,TRBJ1-4,CASSAGRGIRDEKLFF,TGTGCCAGCAGCGCCGGCCGGGGGATCCGGGATGAAAAACTGTTTTTT
TRBV5-1,.,TRBD1,TRBJ1-1,CASSLGPTGGTEAFF,TGCGCCAGCAGCTTGGGGCCTACAGGGGGCACTGAAGCTTTCTTT
TRBV5-1,.,TRBD1,TRBJ1-1,CASSLDPQGQGTEAFF,TGCGCCAGCAGCTTGGACCCACAGGGGCAAGGTACTGAAGCTTTCTTT
TRBV4-1,.,.,TRBJ2-3,CASSQGLQRTQYF,TGCGCCAGCAGCCAAGGATTGCAGCGTACGCAGTATTTT
TRBV27,.,.,TRBJ1-5,CASSSAGYSNQPQHF,TGTGCCAGCAGTTCGGCAGGCTATAGCAATCAGCCCCAGCATTTT
TRBV5-1,.,TRBD2,TRBJ2-1,CASLSGGNEQFF,TGCGCCAGTCTGAGCGGGGGTAATGAGCAGTTCTTC
TRBV12-5,.,TRBD1,TRBJ2-3,CASGLVLTDRGPDTQYF,TGTGCTAGTGGTTTGGTACTAACAGACAGGGGTCCAGATACGCAGTATTTT
TRBV15,.,.,TRBJ2-3,CATSRDSQFLTDTQYF,TGTGCCACCAGCAGAGATAGCCAGTTTCTCACAGATACGCAGTATTTT
TRBV4-2,.,.,TRBJ2-5,CASSQTGGYAETQYF,TGTGCCAGCAGCCAAACGGGCGGGTATGCCGAGACCCAGTACTTC
TRBV30,.,TRBD1,TRBJ1-1,CAWSYGQGFTEAFF,TGTGCCTGGAGCTATGGACAGGGTTTCACTGAAGCTTTCTTT
TRBV6-6,.,TRBD2,TRBJ2-7,CASSYRGDSYEQYF,TGTGCCAGCAGTTACCGGGGGGACTCCTACGAGCAGTACTTC
TRBV7-8,.,TRBD1,TRBJ2-1,CASSLGQGANNEQFF,TGTGCCAGCAGCTTGGGACAGGGGGCCAACAATGAGCAGTTCTTC
TRBV27,.,.,TRBJ2-4,CASSLSWGKDIQYF,TGTGCCAGCAGTTTATCGTGGGGGAAGGACATTCAGTACTTC
TRBV19,.,TRBD1,TRBJ2-1,CASSIPPGTGGFREQFF,TGTGCCAGTAGTATCCCCCCGGGGACAGGGGGATTCAGGGAGCAGTTCTTC
TRBV28,.,TRBD2,TRBJ2-7,CASSLFSGSSYEQYF,TGTGCCAGCAGTTTATTTAGCGGGAGCTCCTACGAGCAGTACTTC
TRBV6-1,.,.,TRBJ1-5,CASSDPGNQPQHF,TGTGCCAGCAGTGACCCCGGCAATCAGCCCCAGCATTTT
TRBV7-9,.,TRBD2,TRBJ2-2,CASSFGGRASGELFF,TGTGCCAGCAGCTTTGGCGGGAGGGCGTCCGGGGAGCTGTTTTTT
TRBV30,few,TRBD2,TRBJ2-1,CAWGLAMYNEQFF,TGTGCCTGGGGACTAGCGATGTACAATGAGCAGTTCTTC
TRBV11-2,.,TRBD2,TRBJ2-1,CASSLSGGGLLSNEQFF,TGTGCCAGCAGCTTATCCGGCGGGGGGTTGCTTAGCAATGAGCAGTTCTTC
TRBV7-6,.,.,TRBJ2-2,CASRNRENTGELFF,TGTGCCAGCAGGAACAGGGAAAACACCGGGGAGCTGTTTTTT
TRBV5-6,.,.,TRBJ2-7,CASSLGSAYEQYF,TGTGCCAGCAGCTTGGGGTCAGCCTACGAGCAGTACTTC
TRBV15,once,TRBD1,TRBJ2-5,CATSGDRGGAETQYF,TGTGCCACCAGCGGAGACCGAGGGGGCGCCGAGACCCAGTACTTC
TRBV28,.,.,TRBJ2-7,CASSLSLTTGSYEQYF,TGTGCCAGCAGTTTATCCCTTACAACAGGGTCCTACGAGCAGTACTTC
TRBV7-9,.,.,TRBJ2-1,CASSSPSLASYNEQFF,TGTGCCAGCAGCTCCCCCTCCCTGGCCTCCTACAATGAGCAGTTCTTC
TRBV2,.,.,TRBJ1-2,CAILDKIYGYTF,TGTGCCATCCTGGACAAGATCTATGGCTACACCTTC
TRBV27,.,.,TRBJ2-2,CASSYTLAGELFF,TGTGCCAGCAGTTACACCCTCGCCGGGGAGCTGTTTTTT
TRBV27,.,.,TRBJ2-3,CASSLSGATDTQYF,TGTGCCAGCAGTTTATCAGGGGCCACAGATACGCAGTATTTT
TRBV11-2,once,TRBD2,TRBJ2-7,CASSLEPGTSAYEQYF,TGTGCCAGCAGCTTAGAGCCCGGGACTAGCGCATACGAGCAGTACTTC
TRBV27,.,.,TRBJ2-6,CASSLRAGANVLTF,TGTGCCAGCAGTTTAAGGGCTGGGGCCAACGTCCTGACTTTC
TRBV30,.,.,TRBJ2-3,CAWSVLGTDTQYF,TGTGCCTGGAGTGTACTGGGGACAGATACGCAGTATTTT
TRBV27,.,TRBD2,TRBJ2-1,CASSFWGGSDNEQFF,TGTGCCAGCAGTTTTTGGGGGGGATCCGACAATGAGCAGTTCTTC
TRBV18,.,.,TRBJ2-7,CASSPPDRPYEQYF,TGTGCCAGCTCACCACCCGACAGACCCTACGAGCAGTACTTC
TRBV2,.,TRBD1,TRBJ2-7,CASSELGQVLSYEQYF,TGTGCCAGCAGTGAATTGGGACAGGTGCTATCCTACGAGCAGTACTTC
TRBV6-5,.,TRBD2,TRBJ2-2,CASSLTSGSSGELFF,TGTGCCAGCAGTTTGACTAGCGGGAGTTCCGGGGAGCTGTTTTTT
TRBV7-4,once,.,TRBJ1-6,CASSLTPYNSPLHF,TGTGCCAGCAGCTTGACACCGTATAATTCACCCCTCCACTTT
TRBV18,.,.,TRBJ2-5,CASSPGGTGQETQYF,TGTGCCAGCTCACCGGGGGGAACAGGGCAAGAGACCCAGTACTTC
TRBV29-1,.,.,TRBJ2-5,CSGEPIYQETQYF,TGCAGCGGGGAGCCTATTTACCAAGAGACCCAGTACTTC
TRBV2,.,.,TRBJ2-5,CASSESGTLGQETQYF,TGTGCCAGCAGTGAATCTGGGACCCTGGGCCAAGAGACCCAGTACTTC
TRBV5-8,.,.,TRBJ2-7,CASSFALPPEQYF,TGTGCCAGCAGCTTTGCTCTCCCTCCCGAGCAGTACTTC
TRBV10-1,.,TRBD2,TRBJ2-7,CASSELAGPYEQYF,TGCGCCAGCAGTGAGCTAGCGGGTCCCTACGAGCAGTACTTC
TRBV4-1,.,TRBD1,TRBJ2-7,CASSQGTGNSYEQYF,TGCGCCAGCAGCCAAGGGACAGGGAACTCCTACGAGCAGTACTTC
TRBV28,few,.,TRBJ1-1,CASSIGIFNTEAFF,TGTGCCAGCAGTATCGGGATATTCAACACTGAAGCTTTCTTT
TRBV28,.,.,TRBJ1-1,CASSFARAGDRTEAFF,TGTGCCAGCAGTTTCGCTAGGGCAGGGGACCGCACTGAAGCTTTCTTT
TRBV9,.,TRBD1,TRBJ2-2,CASSAYLLDRGATGELFF,TGTGCCAGCAGCGCATATTTGTTGGACAGGGGTGCCACCGGGGAGCTGTTTTTT
TRBV11-3,.,.,TRBJ2-5,CASSSNREETQYF,TGTGCCAGCAGCTCGAACAGGGAAGAGACCCAGTACTTC
TRBV27,once,TRBD2,TRBJ2-7,CASSPSGYEQYF,TGTGCCAGCAGTCCTAGCGGTTACGAGCAGTACTTC
TRBV29-1,.,.,TRBJ1-1,CSAEGIGLAEAFF,TGCAGCGCTGAGGGAATCGGGCTCGCTGAAGCTTTCTTT
TRBV7-8,few,.,TRBJ2-7,CASSLELGYEQYF,TGTGCCAGCAGCTTAGAATTGGGGTACGAGCAGTACTTC
TRBV14,once,.,TRBJ2-7,CASSPGGYSSYEQYF,TGTGCCAGCAGCCCCGGAGGCTACAGCTCCTACGAGCAGTACTTC
TRBV27,.,.,TRBJ2-3,CASSQIQGTQYF,TGTGCCAGCAGCCAAATACAAGGTACGCAGTATTTT
TRBV6-5,.,.,TRBJ1-2,CASRPQGGYGYTF,TGTGCCAGCAGACCACAGGGAGGATATGGCTACACCTTC
TRBV6-5,.,.,TRBJ1-5,CASSPEGGRSQPQHF,TGTGCCAGCAGCCCGGAGGGGGGGCGGAGTCAGCCCCAGCATTTT
TRBV28,.,.,TRBJ2-4,CASRGIRGREAKNIQYF,TGTGCCAGCAGGGGGATTAGGGGGCGGGAAGCCAAAAACATTCAGTACTTC
TRBV18,.,.,TRBJ1-2,CASSPARTAYGYTF,TGTGCCAGCTCACCAGCAAGGACAGCCTATGGCTACACCTTC
TRBV27,.,.,TRBJ2-7,CASSLSRVGGVTYEQYF,TGTGCCAGCAGTTTATCGAGGGTTGGTGGCGTCACCTACGAGCAGTACTTC